This T cell receptor beta chain is drawn from a study of T cells in women clearing cervical HPV infection. On the study more broadly: Cases were women with histologically confirmed HPV16-related CIN3 or worse, including 2 invasive cancers. Controls gave blood once infection was undetectable; cases at lesion identification. Study-wide findings and caveats: Controls had more TRBV6-7 (0.16%) than cases (about 0.11%).

All participants had a single incident cervical HPV16 infection, and prevalent HPV16 infections were excluded. As for this clone: The target antigen is unknown. The read is 3 residues too short to cover the CDR3 end, so that end is filled in from the germline J gene.

CDR1 and CDR2 from the germline V gene are SQVTM and ANQGSEA. V dropped 6 bases and J dropped 5; count of bases not matched to a gene: 2. The CDR3 extends over 12 amino acids. Clones were read by immunoSEQ multiplex PCR, and TCRdb kept only the in-frame ones, dropping some. This sample's clone table lists 30,000 to 35,000 clones. The chain couples TRBV29-1 to TRBJ1-5; 9 bases fit TRBD1. This TCR came from a woman between 18 and 69 years old with a cervical HPV16 infection that either progressed to CIN3+ or cleared (not recorded which). The specimen sequenced was blood buffy coat. CDR3 DNA (partial): TGCAGCGTACGACAGGGGGATCAGCCC. Its translation: CSVRQGDQP. In full, the CDR3 is CSVRQGDQPQHF.